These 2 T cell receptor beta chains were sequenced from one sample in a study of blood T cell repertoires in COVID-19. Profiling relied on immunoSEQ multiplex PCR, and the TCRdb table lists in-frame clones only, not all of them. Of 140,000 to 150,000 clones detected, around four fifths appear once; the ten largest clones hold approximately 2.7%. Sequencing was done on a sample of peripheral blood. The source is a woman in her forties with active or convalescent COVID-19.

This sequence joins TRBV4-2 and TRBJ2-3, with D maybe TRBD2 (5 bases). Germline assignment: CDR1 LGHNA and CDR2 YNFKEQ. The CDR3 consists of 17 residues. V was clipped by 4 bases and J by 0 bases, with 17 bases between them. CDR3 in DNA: TGTGCCAGCAGCCCTTCGCCCCGCGGGCGTAGCACAGATACGCAGTATTTT. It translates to CASSPSPRGRSTDTQYF.

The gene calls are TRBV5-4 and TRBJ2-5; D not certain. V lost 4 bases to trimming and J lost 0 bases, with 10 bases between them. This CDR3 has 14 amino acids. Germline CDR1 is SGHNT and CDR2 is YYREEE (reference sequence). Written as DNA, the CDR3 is TGTGCCAGCAGCGCTCTGGGCTACCAAGAGACCCAGTACTTC. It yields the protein CASSALGYQETQYF.